Following are 5 T cell receptor beta chains from one sample sequenced in a study of T cells in Graves' hyperthyroidism and ophthalmopathy. TCR beta CDR3 regions were amplified from RNA transcripts. The primer set for the first-round RT-PCR of the TCR CDR3 was HTBI. One entry per CDR3 protein results from TCRdb running MiXCR on the multiplex PCR reads. Here the sample spans around 180,000 distinct CDR3 sequences, approximately 15% being singletons. The sequenced material came from blood. Every receptor here comes from a woman aged 50 to 60 with Graves' hyperthyroidism.

With regard to this clonotype: A much larger clone differs by one base, so this may be a read error. The chain joins TRBV29-1 to TRBJ2-2; D gene ambiguous. Germline V gives CDR1 SQVTM, CDR2 ANQGSEA. The CDR3 loop spans 13 amino acids. V was cut by 3 bases and J by 6 bases, with 11 bases left in between. Here the CDR3 DNA reads TGCAGCGTTGAGACAAGGTCGGCCGGGGAGCTGTTTTTT. Its protein product is CSVETRSAGELFF.

The rearrangement links TRBV13 to TRBJ2-7; D may be TRBD1 (6 bases). Germline V gene sequence: CDR1 PRHDT, CDR2 FYEKMQ (reference sequence). The V gene lost 6 bases and the J gene lost 1 base, with 22 bases spanning the gap. This CDR3 region has 17 residues. CDR3 coding DNA: TGTGCCAGCAGTCCCAAGTTAGGTAGGGACACGTCCTACGAGCAGTACTTC. It is translated as CASSPKLGRDTSYEQYF.

This clonotype appeared many times. The chain has TRBV9 and TRBJ2-2; 7 nucleotides align to TRBD1. The germline V gene has CDR1 SGDLS and CDR2 YYNGEE. This CDR3 has 15 residues. V lost 1 base and J lost 5; bases outside the gene matches: 5. This CDR3 is CASSVSGTDTGELFF. The CDR3 DNA sequence: TGTGCCAGCAGCGTATCCGGGACAGATACCGGGGAGCTGTTTTTT.

This clonotype has a count of ten or more. The chain combines TRBV2 with TRBJ2-2; 12 nucleotides line up with TRBD2. CDR1 SNHLY and CDR2 FYNNEI come from the germline V gene. The CDR3 has 16 amino acids. Trimming at V came to 6 bases and at J to 5 bases, leaving 7 bases not matched to a gene. This CDR3 is CASSNGLAGRTGELFF. CDR3 DNA sequence: TGTGCCAGCAGCAACGGACTAGCGGGGAGGACCGGGGAGCTGTTTTTT.

This clonotype was recorded many times. The rearrangement links TRBV2 to TRBJ2-4; D not certain. V was cut by 2 bases and J by 11 bases, with 4 bases left in between. Germline CDR1 reads SNHLY; CDR2 reads FYNNEI. The CDR3 covers 10 residues. CDR3 in amino acids: CASSETVQYF. As DNA, the CDR3 is TGTGCCAGCAGTGAAACCGTTCAGTACTTC.